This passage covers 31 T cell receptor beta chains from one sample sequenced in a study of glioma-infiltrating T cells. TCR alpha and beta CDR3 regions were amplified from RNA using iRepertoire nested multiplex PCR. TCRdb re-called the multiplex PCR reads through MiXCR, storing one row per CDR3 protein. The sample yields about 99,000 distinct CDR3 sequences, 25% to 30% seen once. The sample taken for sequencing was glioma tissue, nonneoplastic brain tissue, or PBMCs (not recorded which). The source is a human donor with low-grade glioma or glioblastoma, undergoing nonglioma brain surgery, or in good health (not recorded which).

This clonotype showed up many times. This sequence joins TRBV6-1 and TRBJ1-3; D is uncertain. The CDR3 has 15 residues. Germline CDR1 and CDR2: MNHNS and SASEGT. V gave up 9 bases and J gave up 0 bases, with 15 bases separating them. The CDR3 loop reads CASSFRANSGNTIYF. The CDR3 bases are TGTGCCAGTTCATTCCGAGCGAACTCTGGAAACACCATATATTTT.

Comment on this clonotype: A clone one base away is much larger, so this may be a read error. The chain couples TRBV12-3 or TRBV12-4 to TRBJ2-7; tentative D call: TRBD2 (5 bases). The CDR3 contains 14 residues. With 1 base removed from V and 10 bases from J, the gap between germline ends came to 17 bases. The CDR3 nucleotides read TGTGCCAGCAGTTTAGGGGAGCTACTGCAAGATCAGTACTTC. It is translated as CASSLGELLQDQYF.

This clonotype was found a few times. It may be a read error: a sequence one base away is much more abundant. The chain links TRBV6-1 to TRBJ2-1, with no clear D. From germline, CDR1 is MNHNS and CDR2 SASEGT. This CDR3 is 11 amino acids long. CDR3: CASSAHNEQLF. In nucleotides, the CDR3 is TGTGCCAGCAGTGCTCACAATGAGCAGCTCTTC.

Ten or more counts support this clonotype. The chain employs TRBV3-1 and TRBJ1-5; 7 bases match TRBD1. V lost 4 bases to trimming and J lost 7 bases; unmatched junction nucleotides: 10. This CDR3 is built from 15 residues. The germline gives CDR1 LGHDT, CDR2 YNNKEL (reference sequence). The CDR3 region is CASSRASGQNQPQHF. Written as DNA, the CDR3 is TGTGCCAGCAGCCGAGCCTCGGGACAGAACCAGCCCCAGCATTTT.

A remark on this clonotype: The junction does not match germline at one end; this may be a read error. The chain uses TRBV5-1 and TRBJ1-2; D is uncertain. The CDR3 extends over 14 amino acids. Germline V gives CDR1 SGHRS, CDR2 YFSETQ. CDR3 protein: CASSLGQETDGDTF. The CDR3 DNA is TGCGCCAGCAGCTTGGGGCAGGAGACGGATGGCGACACCTTC.

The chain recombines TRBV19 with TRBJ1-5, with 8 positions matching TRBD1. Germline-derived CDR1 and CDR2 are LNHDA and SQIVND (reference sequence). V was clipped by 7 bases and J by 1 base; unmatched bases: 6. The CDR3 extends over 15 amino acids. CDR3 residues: CASIAGGWSNQPQHF. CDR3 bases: TGTGCCAGTATAGCAGGGGGCTGGAGCAATCAGCCCCAGCATTTT. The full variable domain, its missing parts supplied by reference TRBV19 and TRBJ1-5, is DGGITQSPKYLFRKEGQNVTLSCEQNLNHDAMYWYRQDPGQGLRLIYYSQIVNDFQKGDIAEGYSVSREKKESFPLTVTSAQKNPTAFYLCASIAGGWSNQPQHFGDGTRLSIL.

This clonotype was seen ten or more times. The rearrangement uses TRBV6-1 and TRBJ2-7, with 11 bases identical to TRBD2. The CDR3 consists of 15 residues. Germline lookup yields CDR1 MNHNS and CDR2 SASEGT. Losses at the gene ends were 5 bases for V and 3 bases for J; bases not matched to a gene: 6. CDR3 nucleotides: TGTGCCAGCAGTTTTCTAGCGGGGGGCGACTACGAGCAGTACTTC. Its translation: CASSFLAGGDYEQYF.

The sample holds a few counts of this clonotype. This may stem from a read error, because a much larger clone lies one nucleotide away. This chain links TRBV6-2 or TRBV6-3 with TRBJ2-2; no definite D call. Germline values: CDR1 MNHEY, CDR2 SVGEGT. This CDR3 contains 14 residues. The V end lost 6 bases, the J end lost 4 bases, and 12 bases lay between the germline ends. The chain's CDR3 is CASSWAATTGELFF. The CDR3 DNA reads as TGTGCCAGCAGCTGGGCAGCAACCACCGGGGAGCTGTTTTTT.

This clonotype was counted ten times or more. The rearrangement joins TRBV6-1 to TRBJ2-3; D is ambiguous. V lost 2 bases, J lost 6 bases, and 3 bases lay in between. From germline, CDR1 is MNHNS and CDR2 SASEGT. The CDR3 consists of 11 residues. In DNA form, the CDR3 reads TGTGCCAGCAGTGAAAGGGATACGCAGTATTTT. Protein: CASSERDTQYF.

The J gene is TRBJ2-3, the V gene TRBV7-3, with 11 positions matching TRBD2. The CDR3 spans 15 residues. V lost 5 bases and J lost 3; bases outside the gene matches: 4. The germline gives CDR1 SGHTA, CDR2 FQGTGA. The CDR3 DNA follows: TGTGCCAGCAGCCCTAGCGGGGGGAAGACAGATACGCAGTATTTT. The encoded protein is CASSPSGGKTDTQYF.

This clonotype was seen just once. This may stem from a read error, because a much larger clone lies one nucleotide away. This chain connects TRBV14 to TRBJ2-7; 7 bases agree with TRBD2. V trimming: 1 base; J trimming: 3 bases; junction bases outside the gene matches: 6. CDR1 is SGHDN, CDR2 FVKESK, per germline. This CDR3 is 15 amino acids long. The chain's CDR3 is CASSQALAENYEQYF. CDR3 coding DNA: TGTGCCAGCAGCCAAGCCCTAGCGGAGAACTACGAGCAGTACTTC.

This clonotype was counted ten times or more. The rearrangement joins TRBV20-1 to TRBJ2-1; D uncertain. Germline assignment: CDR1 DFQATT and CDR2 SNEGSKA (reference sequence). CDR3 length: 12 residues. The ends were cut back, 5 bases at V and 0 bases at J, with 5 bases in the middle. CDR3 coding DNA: TGCAGTGCTTCCGGCTCCTACAATGAGCAGTTCTTC. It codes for CSASGSYNEQFF.

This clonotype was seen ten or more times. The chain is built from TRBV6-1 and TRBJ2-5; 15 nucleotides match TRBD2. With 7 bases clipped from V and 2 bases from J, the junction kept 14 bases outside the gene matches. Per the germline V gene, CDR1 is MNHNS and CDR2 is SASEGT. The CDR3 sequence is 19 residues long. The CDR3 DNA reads TGTGCCAGCATTCACGGCAGGACTAGCGGGGGGGTTGGACAAGAGACCCAGTACTTC. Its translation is CASIHGRTSGGVGQETQYF.

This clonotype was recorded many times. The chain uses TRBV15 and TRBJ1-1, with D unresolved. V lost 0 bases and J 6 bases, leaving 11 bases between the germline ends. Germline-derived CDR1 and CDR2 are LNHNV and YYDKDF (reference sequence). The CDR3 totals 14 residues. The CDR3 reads CATSRDGVNPEAFF. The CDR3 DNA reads TGTGCCACCAGCAGAGACGGGGTTAACCCTGAAGCTTTCTTT.

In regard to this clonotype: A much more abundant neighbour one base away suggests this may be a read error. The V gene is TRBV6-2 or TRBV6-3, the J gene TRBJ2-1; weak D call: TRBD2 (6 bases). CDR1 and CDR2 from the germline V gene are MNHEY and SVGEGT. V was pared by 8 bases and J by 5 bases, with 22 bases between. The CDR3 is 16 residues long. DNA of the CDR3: TGTGCCAGCTCCCTTTATCCGGGACTGGGCAACAATGAGCAGTTCTTC. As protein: CASSLYPGLGNNEQFF.

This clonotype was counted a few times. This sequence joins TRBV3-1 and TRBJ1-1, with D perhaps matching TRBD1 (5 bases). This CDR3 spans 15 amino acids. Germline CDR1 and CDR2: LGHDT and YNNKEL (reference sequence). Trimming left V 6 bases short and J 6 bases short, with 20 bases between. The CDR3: CASSPRDGWGSEAFF. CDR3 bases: TGTGCCAGCAGTCCCCGGGACGGATGGGGATCTGAAGCTTTCTTT.

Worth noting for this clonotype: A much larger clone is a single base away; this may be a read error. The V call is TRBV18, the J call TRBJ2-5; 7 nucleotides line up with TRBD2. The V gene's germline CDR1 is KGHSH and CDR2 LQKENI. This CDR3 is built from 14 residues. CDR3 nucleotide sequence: TGTGCCAGCTCACCACCGACTAGCTTGGAGACCCAGTGCTTC. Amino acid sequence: CASSPPTSLETQCF.

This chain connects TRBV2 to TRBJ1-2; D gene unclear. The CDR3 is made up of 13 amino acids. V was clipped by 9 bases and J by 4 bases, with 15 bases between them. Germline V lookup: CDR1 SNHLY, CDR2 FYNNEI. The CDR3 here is CASRKALVYGYTF. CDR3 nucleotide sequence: TGTGCCAGTAGGAAAGCACTCGTCTATGGCTACACCTTC.

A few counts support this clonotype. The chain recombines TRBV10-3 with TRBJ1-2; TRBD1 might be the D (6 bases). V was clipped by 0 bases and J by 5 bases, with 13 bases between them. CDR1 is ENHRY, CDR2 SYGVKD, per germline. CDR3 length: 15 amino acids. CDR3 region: CAISESVLQGYGYTF. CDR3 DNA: TGTGCCATCAGTGAGTCCGTCTTGCAGGGGTATGGCTACACCTTC.

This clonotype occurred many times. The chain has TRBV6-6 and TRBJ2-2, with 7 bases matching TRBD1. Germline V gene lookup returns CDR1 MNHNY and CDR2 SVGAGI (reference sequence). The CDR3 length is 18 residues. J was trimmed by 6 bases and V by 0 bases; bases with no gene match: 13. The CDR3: CASSYSKLVQGLAGELFF. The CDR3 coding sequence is TGTGCCAGCAGTTACTCGAAGTTGGTACAGGGGTTGGCCGGGGAGCTGTTTTTT.

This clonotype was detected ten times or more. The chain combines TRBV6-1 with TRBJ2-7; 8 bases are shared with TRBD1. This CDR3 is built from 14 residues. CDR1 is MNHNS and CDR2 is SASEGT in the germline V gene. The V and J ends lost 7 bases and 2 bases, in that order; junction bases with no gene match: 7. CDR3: CASKARQGPYEQYF. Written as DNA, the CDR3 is TGTGCCAGCAAAGCGAGACAGGGGCCCTACGAGCAGTACTTC.

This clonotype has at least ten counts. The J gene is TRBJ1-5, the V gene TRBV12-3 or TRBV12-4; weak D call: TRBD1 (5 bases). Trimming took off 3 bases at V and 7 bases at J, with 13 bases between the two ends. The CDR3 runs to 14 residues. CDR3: CASSFGHLRQPQHF. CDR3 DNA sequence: TGTGCCAGCAGTTTTGGACACCTCCGCCAGCCCCAGCATTTT.

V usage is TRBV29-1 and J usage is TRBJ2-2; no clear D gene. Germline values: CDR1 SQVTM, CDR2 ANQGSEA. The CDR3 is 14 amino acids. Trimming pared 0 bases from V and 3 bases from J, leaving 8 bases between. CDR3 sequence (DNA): TGCAGCGTTGAAGATCGCCAGGACACCGGGGAGCTGTTTTTT. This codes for CSVEDRQDTGELFF.

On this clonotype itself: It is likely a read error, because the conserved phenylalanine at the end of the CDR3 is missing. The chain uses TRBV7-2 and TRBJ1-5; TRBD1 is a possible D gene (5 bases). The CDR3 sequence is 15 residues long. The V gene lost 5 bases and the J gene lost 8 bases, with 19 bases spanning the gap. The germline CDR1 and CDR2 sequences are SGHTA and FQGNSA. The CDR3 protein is CASSQGGAGNKPQHL. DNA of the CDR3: TGTGCCAGCAGCCAGGGTGGAGCAGGGAATAAGCCCCAGCATTTG.

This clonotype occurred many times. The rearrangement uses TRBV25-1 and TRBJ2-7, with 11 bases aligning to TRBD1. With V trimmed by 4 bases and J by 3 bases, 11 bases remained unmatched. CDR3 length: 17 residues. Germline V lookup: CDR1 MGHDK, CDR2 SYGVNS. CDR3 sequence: CASSARLGGTGGYEQYF. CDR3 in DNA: TGTGCCAGCAGTGCGCGACTAGGGGGGACAGGGGGCTACGAGCAGTACTTC.

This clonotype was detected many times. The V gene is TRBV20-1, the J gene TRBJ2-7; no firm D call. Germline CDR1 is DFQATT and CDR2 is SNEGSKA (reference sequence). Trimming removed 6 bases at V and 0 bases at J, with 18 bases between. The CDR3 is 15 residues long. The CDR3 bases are TGCAGTGCAGTGGGAAGGGCCGCAACCTCCTACGAGCAGTACTTC. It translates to CSAVGRAATSYEQYF.

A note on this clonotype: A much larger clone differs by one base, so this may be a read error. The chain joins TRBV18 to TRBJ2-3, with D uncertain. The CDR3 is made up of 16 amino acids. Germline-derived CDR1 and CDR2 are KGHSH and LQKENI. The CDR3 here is CPSSPPVVQNTDTQYF. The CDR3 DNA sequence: TGTCCCAGCTCACCACCGGTAGTACAGAACACAGATACGCAGTATTTT.

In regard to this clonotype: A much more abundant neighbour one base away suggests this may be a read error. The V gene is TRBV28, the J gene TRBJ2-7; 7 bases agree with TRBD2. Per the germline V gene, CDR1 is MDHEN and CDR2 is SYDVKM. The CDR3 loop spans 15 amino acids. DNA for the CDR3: TGTGCCAGCAGTAAACCGGGACTATTGACCTACGAGCAGCACTTC. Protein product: CASSKPGLLTYEQHF.

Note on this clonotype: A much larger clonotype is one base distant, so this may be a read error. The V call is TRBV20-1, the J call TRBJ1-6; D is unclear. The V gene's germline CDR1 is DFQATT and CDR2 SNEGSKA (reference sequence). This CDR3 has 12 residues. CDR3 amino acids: CSATWSGSPLHF. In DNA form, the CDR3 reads TGCAGCGCTACATGGTCGGGTTCACCCCTCCACTTT.

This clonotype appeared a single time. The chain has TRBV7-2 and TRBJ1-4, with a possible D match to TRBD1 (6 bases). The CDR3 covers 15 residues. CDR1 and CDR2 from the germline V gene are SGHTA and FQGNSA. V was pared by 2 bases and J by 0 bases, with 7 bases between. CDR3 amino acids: CASSLRQATNEKLFF. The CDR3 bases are TGTGCCAGCAGCTTACGACAGGCAACTAATGAAAAACTGTTTTTT.

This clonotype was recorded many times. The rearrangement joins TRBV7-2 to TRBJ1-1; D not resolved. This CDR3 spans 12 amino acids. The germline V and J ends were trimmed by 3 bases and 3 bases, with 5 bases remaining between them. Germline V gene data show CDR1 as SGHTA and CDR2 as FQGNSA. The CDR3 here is CASSFADTEAFF. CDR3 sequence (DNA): TGTGCCAGCAGCTTCGCCGACACTGAAGCTTTCTTT.